This TCR beta chain was recovered during a study of blood T cell repertoires in COVID-19. Clones were sequenced by immunoSEQ multiplex PCR, and TCRdb holds only the in-frame ones, with some missing. This repertoire shows 210,000 or so clones, approximately 80% found once; its top ten account for around 2%. Germline V gene data show CDR1 as MGHRA and CDR2 as YSYEKL. V was pared by 0 bases and J by 2 bases, with 10 bases between. This CDR3 is built from 15 residues. The chain links TRBV4-1 to TRBJ2-5; TRBD2 might be the D (6 bases). The clonotype was recovered from a man in his sixties who had recovered from COVID-19. Material for sequencing was PBMCs or T cells enriched from blood (not recorded which). The CDR3 loop reads CASSQDGGKQETQYF. CDR3 in DNA: TGCGCCAGCAGCCAAGATGGCGGGAAACAAGAGACCCAGTACTTC.